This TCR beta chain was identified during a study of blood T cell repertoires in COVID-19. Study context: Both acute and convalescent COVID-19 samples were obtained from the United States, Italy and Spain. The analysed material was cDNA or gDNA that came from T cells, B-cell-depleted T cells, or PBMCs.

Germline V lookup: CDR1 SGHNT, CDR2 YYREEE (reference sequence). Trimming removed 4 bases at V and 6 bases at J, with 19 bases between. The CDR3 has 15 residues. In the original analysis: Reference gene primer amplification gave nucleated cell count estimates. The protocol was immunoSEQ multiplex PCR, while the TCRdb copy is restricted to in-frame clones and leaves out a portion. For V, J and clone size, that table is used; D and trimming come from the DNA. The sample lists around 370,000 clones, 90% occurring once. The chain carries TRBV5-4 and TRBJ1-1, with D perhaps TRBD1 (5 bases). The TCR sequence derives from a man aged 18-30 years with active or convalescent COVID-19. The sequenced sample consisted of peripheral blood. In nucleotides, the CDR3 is TGTGCCAGCAGCCGGAGGGACGGGAGGGTCGCTGAAGCTTTCTTT. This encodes CASSRRDGRVAEAFF.